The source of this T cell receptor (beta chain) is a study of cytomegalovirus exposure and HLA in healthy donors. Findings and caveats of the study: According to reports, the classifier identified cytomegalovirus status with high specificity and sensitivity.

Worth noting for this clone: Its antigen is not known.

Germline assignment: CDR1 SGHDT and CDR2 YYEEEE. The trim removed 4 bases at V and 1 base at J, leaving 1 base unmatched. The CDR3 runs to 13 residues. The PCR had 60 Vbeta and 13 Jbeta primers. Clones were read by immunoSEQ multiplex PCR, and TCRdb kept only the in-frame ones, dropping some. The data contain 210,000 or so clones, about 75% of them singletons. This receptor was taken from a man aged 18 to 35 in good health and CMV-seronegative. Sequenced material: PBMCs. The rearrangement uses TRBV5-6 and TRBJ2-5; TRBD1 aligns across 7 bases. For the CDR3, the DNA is TGTGCCAGCAGCGACAGGGTCCAAGAGACCCAGTACTTC. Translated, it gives CASSDRVQETQYF.